The next 3 T cell receptor beta chains were all read from a single sample in a study of T-cell reconstitution after alpha-beta-depleted transplantation in children. Construction of the TCRbeta library involved unique molecular identifiers. TCRdb re-called the PCR reads with MiXCR, one entry per CDR3 protein. The sample gives approximately 500,000 distinct CDR3 sequences, about 10% of which show up once; around 2.2% is in the top ten. Material: PBMCs, obtained before TCRalphabeta/CD19-depleted stem cell transplant. The receptors originated from a child aged 2 to 9 with inherited bone marrow failure, due to receive a stem cell transplant.

This clonotype occurred many times. The genes are TRBV11-2 and TRBJ2-2; 10 positions agree with TRBD1. V lost 4 bases, J lost 4 bases, and 6 bases stayed unmatched. CDR1 is SGHAT, CDR2 FQNNGV, per germline. This CDR3 spans 16 amino acids. Here the CDR3 reads CASSSARQGATGELFF. CDR3 nucleotide sequence: TGTGCCAGCAGCTCTGCCCGACAGGGGGCCACCGGGGAGCTGTTTTTT.

This clonotype was observed a handful of times. The gene calls are TRBV20-1 and TRBJ2-7; 8 nucleotides line up with TRBD1. The CDR3 length is 15 residues. Germline CDR1 and CDR2: DFQATT and SNEGSKA (reference sequence). With 3 bases clipped from V and 5 bases from J, the junction kept 12 bases outside the gene matches. CDR3 coding DNA: TGCAGTGCTAGGACTTTTTTAGCAGGGGGCAACGAGCAGTACTTC. This sequence encodes CSARTFLAGGNEQYF.

This clonotype was observed a few times. The chain carries TRBV20-1 and TRBJ2-5; D unclear. Germline V CDR1 and CDR2: DFQATT, SNEGSKA (reference sequence). The CDR3 runs 11 residues. CDR3 DNA: TGCAGCGTAGGGCGTCAAGAGACCCAGTACTTC. Amino acids: CSVGRQETQYF.